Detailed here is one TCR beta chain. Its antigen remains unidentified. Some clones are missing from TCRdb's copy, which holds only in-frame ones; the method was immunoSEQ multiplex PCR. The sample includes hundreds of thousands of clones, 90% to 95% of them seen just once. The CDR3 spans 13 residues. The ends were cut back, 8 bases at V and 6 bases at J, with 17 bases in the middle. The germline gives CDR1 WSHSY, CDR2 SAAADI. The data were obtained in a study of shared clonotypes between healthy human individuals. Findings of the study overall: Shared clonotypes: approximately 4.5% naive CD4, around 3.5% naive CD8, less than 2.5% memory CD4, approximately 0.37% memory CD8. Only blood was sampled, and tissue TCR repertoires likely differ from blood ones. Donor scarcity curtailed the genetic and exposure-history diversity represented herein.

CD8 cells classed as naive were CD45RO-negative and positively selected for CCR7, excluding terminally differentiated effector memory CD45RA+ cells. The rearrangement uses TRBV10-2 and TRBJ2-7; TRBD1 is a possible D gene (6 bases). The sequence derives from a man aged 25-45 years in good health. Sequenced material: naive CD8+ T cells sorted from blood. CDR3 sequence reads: CASGSTGSGEQYF. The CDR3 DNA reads TGCGCCAGCGGAAGTACAGGGAGTGGCGAGCAGTACTTC.